A single sample gave rise to the 9 T cell receptor beta chains below, sequenced in a study of regulatory T cells in long-lasting Graves disease. CDR3-region Arm-PCR and iRepertoire HTBI primers produced the TCR beta libraries. One entry per CDR3 protein, called by TCRdb with MiXCR from the multiplex PCR reads. The sample records about 440,000 distinct CDR3 sequences, around 17% being singletons. Time point described: newly diagnosed GD, antithyroid drugs for less than 3 months. PBMC RNA served as the TCR library source. These sequences were also reported in another study, on T cells in Graves' hyperthyroidism and ophthalmopathy.

Sequencing was performed on peripheral blood mononuclear cells (PBMCs), taken at new diagnosis, from a patient treated with antithyroid drugs. These receptors were obtained from a woman under 30 with Graves disease.

V gene TRBV10-3 combines with J gene TRBJ1-5, with D perhaps TRBD1 (6 bases). V was pared by 3 bases and J by 7 bases, with 16 bases between. The germline CDR1 and CDR2 sequences are ENHRY and SYGVKD. There are 15 residues in the CDR3. The CDR3 protein is CAISDNRVPSQPQHF. CDR3 in DNA: TGTGCCATCAGTGACAACAGGGTCCCCTCCCAGCCCCAGCATTTT.

This clonotype was counted a few times. The chain joins TRBV13 to TRBJ1-6; no clear D gene. Trimming took 5 bases from V and 8 from J, leaving 10 bases between them. The CDR3 runs 13 residues. Germline-derived CDR1 and CDR2 are PRHDT and FYEKMQ (reference sequence). The CDR3, as DNA: TGTGCCAGCAGCCTTAACCGTGATTCACCCCTCCACTTT. It codes for CASSLNRDSPLHF.

The chain employs TRBV10-3 and TRBJ2-4, with a possible D match to TRBD2 (6 bases). Trimming stripped 2 bases from V and 0 bases from J, with 17 bases between. Germline lookup yields CDR1 ENHRY and CDR2 SYGVKD. CDR3 length: 18 amino acids. The CDR3, as DNA: TGTGCCATCAGTGAGGGCGGGGACTCCGAGGTAGCCAAAAACATTCAGTACTTC. The encoded protein is CAISEGGDSEVAKNIQYF.

This clonotype has just a few counts. The chain couples TRBV5-6 to TRBJ1-1; 7 nucleotides agree with TRBD1. Germline-derived CDR1 and CDR2 are SGHDT and YYEEEE. V shed 5 bases and J 2 bases; nucleotides not matched to a gene: 6. This CDR3 comprises 14 residues. The CDR3 spells CASSKRQGNTEAFF. In DNA form, the CDR3 reads TGTGCCAGCAGTAAACGACAGGGAAACACTGAAGCTTTCTTT.

A few counts support this clonotype. The chain carries TRBV29-1 and TRBJ2-3, with 8 bases fitting TRBD2. The length of the CDR3 is 14 residues. Germline CDR1 reads SQVTM; CDR2 reads ANQGSEA. J gave up 4 bases and V 7 bases, and 10 bases lay outside the gene matches. The CDR3 protein is CSALAGNRADTQYF. The CDR3 nucleotides are TGCAGCGCTTTAGCGGGAAATAGAGCAGATACGCAGTATTTT.

This clonotype showed up many times. The rearrangement links TRBV7-8 to TRBJ2-1, with 9 bases lining up with TRBD2. With V trimmed by 0 bases and J by 5 bases, 5 bases remained unmatched. The CDR3 length is 16 residues. Looked up from germline, CDR1 is SGHVS and CDR2 is FQNEAQ. Here the CDR3 reads CASSLALSGRNNEQFF. CDR3 DNA: TGTGCCAGCAGCTTAGCGCTTAGCGGGAGAAACAATGAGCAGTTCTTC.

V and J are TRBV19 and TRBJ2-7, with 9 bases matching TRBD1. The CDR3 runs to 14 residues. V gave up 6 bases and J gave up 0 bases; unmatched junction bases: 3. Germline V gene sequence: CDR1 LNHDA, CDR2 SQIVND (reference sequence). CDR3: CASRRTGDSYEQYF. The CDR3 DNA follows: TGTGCCAGTAGAAGGACAGGGGACTCCTACGAGCAGTACTTC.

This clonotype was detected only a few times. V and J are TRBV11-1 and TRBJ2-4, with D possibly being TRBD1 or TRBD2 (5 bases each). The germline V gene encodes CDR1 SGHAT and CDR2 FQDESV (reference sequence). This CDR3 region has 16 residues. V dropped 5 bases and J dropped 8 bases, with 22 bases sitting between them. The CDR3 protein is CASSVDLGDGLDIQYF. The CDR3 region has the DNA TGTGCCAGCAGCGTAGACCTTGGGGACGGTTTGGACATTCAGTACTTC.

The sample holds many counts of this clonotype. The V gene is TRBV13, the J gene TRBJ2-1; TRBD2 agrees at 15 bases. With 4 bases clipped from V and 8 bases from J, the junction kept 9 bases outside the gene matches. Germline CDR1 and CDR2: PRHDT and FYEKMQ (reference sequence). The CDR3 totals 17 residues. In nucleotides, the CDR3 is TGTGCCAGCAGCTCTGGACTAGCGGGAGGGCTCGGGGATGAGCAGTTCTTC. It encodes CASSSGLAGGLGDEQFF.